A selection of T cell receptor beta chains follows, all from one sample in a study of blood T cell repertoires in COVID-19. Sequenced by immunoSEQ multiplex PCR; TCRdb stores in-frame clones only, minus some. The sample shows more than 80,000 clones, about 87% of them seen only once. Sequenced sample: peripheral blood. Receptor source: a man of 80 years or more with acute or convalescent COVID-19. The CDR3 runs from the conserved cysteine through the conserved F or W. Fields, in order: CDR3 protein, CDR3 DNA, J gene, D gene, V gene, clone size. A D gene is named only where the DNA matches it firmly. A row's size may be missing; if present it is once, few, many or a size class.

CDR3aa: CASSLSVDRLYF
CDR3nt: TGTGCCAGCAGTTTATCCGTGGACAGGCTCTACTTC
j_gene: TRBJ2-7
d_gene: TRBD1
v_gene: TRBV28
abundance: .

CDR3aa: CASTQTSGARNEQFF
CDR3nt: TGTGCCAGCACCCAAACTAGCGGGGCCAGGAATGAGCAGTTCTTC
j_gene: TRBJ2-1
d_gene: TRBD2
v_gene: TRBV27
abundance: .

CDR3aa: CAISAGTSGTYEQYF
CDR3nt: TGTGCCATCAGTGCGGGGACTAGCGGCACCTACGAGCAGTACTTC
j_gene: TRBJ2-7
d_gene: TRBD2
v_gene: TRBV10-3
abundance: .

CDR3aa: CASSLFQGKAYEQYF
CDR3nt: TGTGCCAGCAGCTTGTTTCAGGGTAAAGCCTACGAGCAGTACTTC
j_gene: TRBJ2-7
d_gene: .
v_gene: TRBV5-4
abundance: .

CDR3aa: CASSLQGDISYEQYF
CDR3nt: TGTGCCAGCAGCCTCCAGGGGGACATCTCCTACGAGCAGTACTTC
j_gene: TRBJ2-7
d_gene: TRBD1
v_gene: TRBV7-6
abundance: .

CDR3aa: CAISESPGGFSPLHF
CDR3nt: TGTGCCATCAGTGAGTCACCAGGGGGCTTTTCACCCCTCCACTTT
j_gene: TRBJ1-6
d_gene: TRBD1
v_gene: TRBV10-3
abundance: .

CDR3aa: CASSLGQASPEQYF
CDR3nt: TGCGCCAGCAGCTTGGGACAGGCTAGTCCCGAGCAGTACTTC
j_gene: TRBJ2-7
d_gene: .
v_gene: TRBV5-1
abundance: .

CDR3aa: CAWSVLLRSEAFF
CDR3nt: TGTGCCTGGAGTGTATTATTGCGGTCTGAAGCTTTCTTT
j_gene: TRBJ1-1
d_gene: .
v_gene: TRBV30
abundance: .

CDR3aa: CASSREGTSGINEQFF
CDR3nt: TGCGCCAGCAGCCGCGAGGGGACTAGCGGGATCAATGAGCAGTTCTTC
j_gene: TRBJ2-1
d_gene: TRBD2
v_gene: TRBV4-3
abundance: .

CDR3aa: CASSQGGRTTEAFF
CDR3nt: TGCGCCAGCAGCCAGGGAGGTCGAACAACTGAAGCTTTCTTT
j_gene: TRBJ1-1
d_gene: .
v_gene: TRBV5-1
abundance: .

CDR3aa: CAISRGQGIEPQHF
CDR3nt: TGTGCCATCAGTCGGGGACAGGGGATTGAGCCCCAGCATTTT
j_gene: TRBJ1-5
d_gene: TRBD1
v_gene: TRBV10-3
abundance: .

CDR3aa: CASSPSRGTHGYTF
CDR3nt: TGTGCCAGCAGCCCCTCCAGGGGAACCCATGGCTACACCTTC
j_gene: TRBJ1-2
d_gene: .
v_gene: TRBV3-1/TRBV3-2
abundance: few

CDR3aa: CASSSPGTEKNEKLFF
CDR3nt: TGTGCCAGCAGCTCCCCAGGGACAGAAAAAAATGAAAAACTGTTTTTT
j_gene: TRBJ1-4
d_gene: TRBD1
v_gene: TRBV28
abundance: once

CDR3aa: CASSPRTGVTTDTQYF
CDR3nt: TGTGCCAGTAGTCCTCGGACAGGGGTCACCACAGATACGCAGTATTTT
j_gene: TRBJ2-3
d_gene: TRBD1
v_gene: TRBV19
abundance: once

CDR3aa: CASSPRLAGGVSANTGELFF
CDR3nt: TGTGCCAGCAGCCCTCGACTAGCGGGGGGGGTTAGCGCGAACACCGGGGAGCTGTTTTTT
j_gene: TRBJ2-2
d_gene: TRBD2
v_gene: TRBV3-1/TRBV3-2
abundance: .

CDR3aa: CASSPAGGREGMNTEAFF
CDR3nt: TGTGCCAGCAGCCCAGCCGGAGGGAGGGAGGGGATGAACACTGAAGCTTTCTTT
j_gene: TRBJ1-1
d_gene: .
v_gene: TRBV5-4
abundance: .

CDR3aa: CASSLSSGGETQYF
CDR3nt: TGCGCCAGCAGCTTGAGTTCTGGAGGGGAGACCCAGTACTTC
j_gene: TRBJ2-5
d_gene: .
v_gene: TRBV5-1
abundance: few

CDR3aa: CASSQPNSYEQYF
CDR3nt: TGTGCCAGCTCACAGCCCAACTCCTACGAGCAGTACTTC
j_gene: TRBJ2-7
d_gene: .
v_gene: TRBV18
abundance: .

CDR3aa: CASSPTSGTGGGYEQYF
CDR3nt: TGTGCCAGCAGCCCGACATCGGGTACGGGGGGAGGGTACGAGCAGTACTTC
j_gene: TRBJ2-7
d_gene: TRBD2
v_gene: TRBV7-3
abundance: .

CDR3aa: CASSQDYPTAGGNTIYF
CDR3nt: TGTGCCAGCAGCCAAGATTACCCGACGGCGGGAGGAAACACCATATATTTT
j_gene: TRBJ1-3
d_gene: .
v_gene: TRBV4-2
abundance: .

CDR3aa: CASSPASGGARDTQYF
CDR3nt: TGTGCCAGCAGTCCCGCAAGCGGGGGGGCCAGAGATACGCAGTATTTT
j_gene: TRBJ2-3
d_gene: TRBD2
v_gene: TRBV11-2
abundance: .

CDR3aa: CSVEGGSTYNEQFF
CDR3nt: TGCAGCGTGGAGGGCGGGTCCACCTACAATGAGCAGTTCTTC
j_gene: TRBJ2-1
d_gene: .
v_gene: TRBV29-1
abundance: .

CDR3aa: CASSVDSNEAFF
CDR3nt: TGTGCCAGCTCGGTGGACAGTAATGAAGCTTTCTTT
j_gene: TRBJ1-1
d_gene: .
v_gene: TRBV18
abundance: few

CDR3aa: CASTRQGTANTEAFF
CDR3nt: TGTGCCAGCACCAGACAGGGGACAGCGAACACTGAAGCTTTCTTT
j_gene: TRBJ1-1
d_gene: TRBD1
v_gene: TRBV6-5
abundance: .

CDR3aa: CASSSRAGDGTGELFF
CDR3nt: TGTGCCAGCAGCTCACGGGCGGGAGATGGTACCGGGGAGCTGTTTTTT
j_gene: TRBJ2-2
d_gene: TRBD2
v_gene: TRBV7-2
abundance: .

CDR3aa: CAWSPGGREKLFF
CDR3nt: TGTGCCTGGAGCCCTGGGGGCCGGGAAAAACTGTTTTTT
j_gene: TRBJ1-4
d_gene: .
v_gene: TRBV30
abundance: .

CDR3aa: CASSRGQGGVGYTF
CDR3nt: TGTGCCAGCAGCAGGGGACAGGGAGGGGTTGGCTACACCTTC
j_gene: TRBJ1-2
d_gene: TRBD1
v_gene: TRBV6-5
abundance: .

CDR3aa: CASSSGLAATDTQYF
CDR3nt: TGTGCCAGCAGTTCCGGACTAGCGGCCACAGATACGCAGTATTTT
j_gene: TRBJ2-3
d_gene: TRBD2
v_gene: TRBV28
abundance: .